Reported below is one T cell receptor (beta chain). No antigen is known for it. The sample comes from a study of T cell responses to AZD1222 COVID-19 vaccine. Study overall: Second-dose schedules of about 4 or about 12 weeks were combined. Points from the study as a whole: In a largely white British group with more females than males, clonal diversity was possibly underestimated. Repertoire sampling was restricted to post-peak T cell response timepoints.

Per the germline V gene, CDR1 is SGHDT and CDR2 is YYEEEE. This CDR3 is built from 13 residues. V shed 4 bases and J shed 1 base, with 8 bases lying between them. Data came from immunoSEQ multiplex PCR; TCRdb stores just in-frame clones and leaves some out. Found here are around 180,000 clones, around 88% of them singletons; the top ten hold about 0.53%. The chain links TRBV5-6 to TRBJ2-5, with D perhaps matching TRBD1 (6 bases). The input for sequencing was peripheral blood, taken on day 0 of AZD1222 vaccination. The receptor comes from an adult in good health. CDR3: CASSRDTQETQYF. CDR3 DNA sequence: TGTGCCAGCAGCAGGGACACCCAAGAGACCCAGTACTTC.